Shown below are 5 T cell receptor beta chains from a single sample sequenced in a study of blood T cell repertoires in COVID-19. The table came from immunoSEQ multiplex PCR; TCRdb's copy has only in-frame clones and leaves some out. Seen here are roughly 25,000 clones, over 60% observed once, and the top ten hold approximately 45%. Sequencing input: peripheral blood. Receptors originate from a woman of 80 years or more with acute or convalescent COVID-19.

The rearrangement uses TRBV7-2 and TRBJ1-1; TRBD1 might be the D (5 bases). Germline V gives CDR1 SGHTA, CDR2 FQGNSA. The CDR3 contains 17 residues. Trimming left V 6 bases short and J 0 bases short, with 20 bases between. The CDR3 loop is CASRPLLGGFMNTEAFF. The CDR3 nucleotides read TGTGCCAGCAGGCCCCTCCTGGGGGGGTTTATGAACACTGAAGCTTTCTTT.

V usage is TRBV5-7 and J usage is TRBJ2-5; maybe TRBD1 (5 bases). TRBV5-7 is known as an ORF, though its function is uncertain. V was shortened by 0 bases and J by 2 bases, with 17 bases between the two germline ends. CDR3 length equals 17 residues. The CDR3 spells CASSLGRDKGRQETQYF. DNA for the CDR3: TGTGCCAGCAGCTTGGGCAGGGATAAGGGCCGGCAAGAGACCCAGTACTTC.

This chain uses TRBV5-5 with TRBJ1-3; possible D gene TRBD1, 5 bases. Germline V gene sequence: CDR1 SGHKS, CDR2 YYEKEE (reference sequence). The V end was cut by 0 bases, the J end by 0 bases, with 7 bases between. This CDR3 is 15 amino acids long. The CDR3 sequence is CASSLEGISGNTIYF. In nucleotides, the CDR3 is TGTGCCAGCAGCTTGGAGGGGATCTCTGGAAACACCATATATTTT.

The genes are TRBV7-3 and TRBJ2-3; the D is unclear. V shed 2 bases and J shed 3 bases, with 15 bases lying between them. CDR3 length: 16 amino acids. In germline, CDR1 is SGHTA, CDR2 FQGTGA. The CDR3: CASSLLTSPQTDTQYF. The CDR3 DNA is TGTGCCAGCAGCTTACTCACCTCCCCGCAGACAGATACGCAGTATTTT.

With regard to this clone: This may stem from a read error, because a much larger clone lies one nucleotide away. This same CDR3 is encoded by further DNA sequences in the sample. This chain's CDR3 is CASGLDPWAGGTYEQYF. The CDR3 DNA follows: TGTGCTAGTGGTTTGGACCCATGGGCGGGAGGTACCTATGAGCAGTACTTC. J is TRBJ2-7 and V is TRBV12-5; 8 bases match TRBD2. This CDR3 is built from 17 residues. Germline V lookup: CDR1 LGHNT, CDR2 FRNRAP. The full variable domain, in which reference TRBV12-5 and TRBJ2-7 provide the parts outside the CDR3, is DARVTQTPRHKVTEMGQEVTMRCQPILGHNTVFWYRQTMMQGLELLAYFRNRAPLDDSGMPKDRFSAEMPDATLATLKIQPSEPRDSAVYFCASGLDPWAGGTYEQYFGPGTRLTVT.